Here is one T cell receptor (beta chain) with its context. Antigen unknown. These data originate in a study of monozygotic twins with inflammatory bowel disease. Whole-study findings and limits: Telling different T cell subtypes apart from each other was not possible.

Each of the TCR libraries took approximately 3,200 ng of total RNA. TCRdb reanalyzed the 5' RACE reads and collapses them to one entry per CDR3 protein, without DNA. The sample has around 410,000 distinct CDR3 sequences. Germline V gene sequence: CDR1 SEHNR, CDR2 FQNEAQ (reference sequence). The CDR3 loop spans 13 amino acids. This chain links TRBV7-9 with TRBJ2-5; TCRdb returns TRBD1, unconfirmable since there is no DNA. The sequence was collected from a human donor with ulcerative colitis or Crohn's disease, or a healthy co-twin of an affected twin (not recorded which). Sequences were obtained from blood. The CDR3 region is CASSPRGEETQYF.